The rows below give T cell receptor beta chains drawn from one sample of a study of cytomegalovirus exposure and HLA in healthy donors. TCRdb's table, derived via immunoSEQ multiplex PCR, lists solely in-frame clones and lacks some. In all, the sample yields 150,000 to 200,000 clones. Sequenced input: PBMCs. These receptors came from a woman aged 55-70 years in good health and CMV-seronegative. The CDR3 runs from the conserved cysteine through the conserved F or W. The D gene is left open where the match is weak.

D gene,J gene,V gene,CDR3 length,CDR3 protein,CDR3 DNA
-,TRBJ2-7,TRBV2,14,CASTRQESSYEQYF,TGTGCCAGCACCAGACAGGAGAGCTCCTACGAGCAGTACTTC
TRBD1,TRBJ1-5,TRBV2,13,CATRGAENQPQHF,TGTGCCACCAGGGGGGCAGAGAATCAGCCCCAGCATTTT
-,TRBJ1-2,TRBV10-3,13,CAIRVGEGLGYTF,TGTGCCATCAGGGTCGGGGAGGGATTGGGCTACACCTTC
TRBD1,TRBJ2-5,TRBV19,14,CASRMTGYAETQYF,TGTGCCAGTAGAATGACAGGGTACGCGGAGACCCAGTACTTC
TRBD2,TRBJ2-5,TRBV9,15,CASSFTGTTGETQYF,TGTGCCAGCAGCTTTACCGGGACTACTGGTGAGACCCAGTACTTC
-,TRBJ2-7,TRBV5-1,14,CASSLSRGSYEQYF,TGCGCCAGCAGCTTAAGCAGAGGCTCCTACGAGCAGTACTTC
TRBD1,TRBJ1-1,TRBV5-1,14,CASSDPTGGLEAFF,TGCGCCAGCAGCGACCCGACAGGGGGGCTTGAAGCTTTCTTT
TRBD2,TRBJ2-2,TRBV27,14,CASRDYDSTGELFF,TGTGCCAGCCGGGACTATGATAGCACCGGGGAGCTGTTTTTT
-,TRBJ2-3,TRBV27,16,CASSWRDSRSTDTQYF,TGTGCCAGCAGTTGGCGGGACTCTAGGAGCACAGATACGCAGTATTTT
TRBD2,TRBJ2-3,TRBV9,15,CASARTSGRTDTQYF,TGTGCCAGCGCCCGGACTAGCGGGCGCACAGATACGCAGTATTTT
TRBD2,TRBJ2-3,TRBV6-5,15,CASSYSGAGGQTQYF,TGTGCCAGCAGTTATTCGGGAGCGGGAGGGCAAACGCAGTATTTT
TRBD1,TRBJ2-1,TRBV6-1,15,CASRTPGQGTNEQFF,TGTGCCAGCAGGACTCCGGGACAGGGGACCAATGAGCAGTTCTTC
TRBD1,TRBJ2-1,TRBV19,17,CASSSRPGTADLREQFF,TGTGCCAGTAGTAGTCGCCCCGGGACAGCGGATCTAAGGGAGCAGTTCTTC
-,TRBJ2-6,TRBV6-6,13,CATLPSGANVLTF,TGTGCCACCCTCCCCTCTGGGGCCAACGTCCTGACTTTC
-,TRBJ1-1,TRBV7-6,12,CASRGVYTEAFF,TGTGCCAGCAGAGGGGTATACACTGAAGCTTTCTTT
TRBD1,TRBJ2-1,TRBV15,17,CATSKSPPGQGVDEQFF,TGTGCCACCAGCAAATCTCCCCCCGGACAGGGGGTCGATGAGCAGTTCTTC
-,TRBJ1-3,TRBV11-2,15,CASSSRRSTGNTIYF,TGTGCCAGCAGCTCTCGGCGGTCAACTGGAAACACCATATATTTT
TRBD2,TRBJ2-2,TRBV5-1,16,CASSFEAGANTGELFF,TGCGCCAGCAGCTTTGAAGCGGGGGCGAACACCGGGGAGCTGTTTTTT
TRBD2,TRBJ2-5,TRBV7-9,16,CASSLGLAGGQETQYF,TGTGCCAGCAGTTTAGGACTAGCGGGGGGCCAAGAGACCCAGTACTTC
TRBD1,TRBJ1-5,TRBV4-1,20,CASSQEGGTGSVGSNQPQHF,TGCGCCAGCAGCCAAGAGGGAGGGACAGGGTCGGTGGGTAGCAATCAGCCCCAGCATTTT
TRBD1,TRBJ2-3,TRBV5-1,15,CASFRGTVGTDTQYF,TGCGCCAGCTTCAGGGGGACGGTCGGCACAGATACGCAGTATTTT
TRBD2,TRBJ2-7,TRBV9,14,CASSGRGDFYEQYF,TGTGCCAGCAGCGGTCGGGGGGATTTCTACGAGCAGTACTTC
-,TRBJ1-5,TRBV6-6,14,CASSQGYSNQPQHF,TGTGCCAGCAGTCAGGGTTATAGCAATCAGCCCCAGCATTTT
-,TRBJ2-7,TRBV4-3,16,CASSQDGQGSSYEQYF,TGCGCCAGCAGCCAAGATGGCCAGGGGAGCTCCTACGAGCAGTACTTC
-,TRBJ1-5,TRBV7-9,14,CASSLADSNQPQHF,TGTGCCAGCAGCTTGGCGGATAGCAATCAGCCCCAGCATTTT
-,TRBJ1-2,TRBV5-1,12,CASSLAGGGYTF,TGCGCCAGCAGCTTGGCCGGAGGGGGCTACACCTTC
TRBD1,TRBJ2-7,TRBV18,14,CASSPGTDSYEQYF,TGTGCCAGCTCACCGGGGACAGACTCCTACGAGCAGTACTTC
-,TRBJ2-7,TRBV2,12,CASSPSFYEQYF,TGTGCCAGCAGTCCCTCTTTTTACGAGCAGTACTTC
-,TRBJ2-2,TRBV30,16,CAWTRRGTAGTGELFF,TGTGCCTGGACCCGACGGGGGACAGCAGGTACCGGGGAGCTGTTTTTT
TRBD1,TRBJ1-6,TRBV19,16,CASSSDRGLIGSPLHF,TGTGCCAGTAGTTCGGACAGGGGTCTAATAGGTTCACCCCTCCACTTT
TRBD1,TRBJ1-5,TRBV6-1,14,CASRVQGGNQPQHF,TGTGCCAGCAGGGTACAGGGGGGGAATCAGCCCCAGCATTTT
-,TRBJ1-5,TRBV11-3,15,CASSAWGGTHQPQHF,TGTGCCAGCAGCGCCTGGGGGGGAACCCATCAGCCCCAGCATTTT
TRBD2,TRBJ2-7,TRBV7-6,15,CASSPTSGSRYEQYF,TGTGCCAGCAGCCCCACTAGCGGGAGTCGGTACGAGCAGTACTTC
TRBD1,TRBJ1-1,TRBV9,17,CASSVVSQGARGTEAFF,TGTGCCAGCAGCGTAGTAAGTCAGGGGGCGAGAGGCACTGAAGCTTTCTTT
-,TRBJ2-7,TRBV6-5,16,CASSYSSVTSSYEQYF,TGTGCCAGCAGTTACTCGAGTGTCACGAGCTCCTACGAGCAGTACTTC
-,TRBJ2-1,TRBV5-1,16,CASSLGGGGVGSEQFF,TGCGCCAGCAGCTTGGGGGGCGGGGGCGTTGGTAGTGAGCAGTTCTTC
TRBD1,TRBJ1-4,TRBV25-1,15,CASSPTTGANEKLFF,TGTGCCAGCAGTCCGACCACAGGGGCTAATGAAAAACTGTTTTTT
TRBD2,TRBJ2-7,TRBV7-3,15,CASSLTGLARHEQYF,TGTGCCAGCAGCTTAACGGGACTAGCAAGACACGAGCAGTACTTC